This T cell receptor beta chain comes out of a study of cytomegalovirus exposure and HLA in healthy donors. V lost 7 bases to trimming and J lost 9 bases, with 13 bases between them. CDR3 size: 10 residues. Germline-derived CDR1 and CDR2 are SQVTM and ANQGSEA. The PCR had 60 Vbeta and 13 Jbeta primers. The data were produced by immunoSEQ multiplex PCR, yet TCRdb's version contains in-frame clones alone and is incomplete. The sample yields about 130,000 clones, less than 85% seen once. Study observations and caveats: The study put about 180 TCR beta chains on its list as cytomegalovirus-associated. In a later analysis, HLA-C alleles had the fewest associated TCRs, DRB1 alleles the most. TCR sequences were mostly rare, though some public TCRs occurred in many donors. Through in vitro validation, a few CMV-associated chains were shown to be specific for CMV antigens.

Points on this clone: The antigen remains unidentified.

The chain couples TRBV29-1 to TRBJ2-7, with D possibly being TRBD2 (6 bases). The source of this sequence is a man aged 35 to 55 in good health and CMV-seronegative. Sequencing was done on a sample of PBMCs. CDR3: CSAQGEVQYF. Written as DNA, the CDR3 is TGCAGCGCGCAAGGGGAGGTGCAGTACTTC.